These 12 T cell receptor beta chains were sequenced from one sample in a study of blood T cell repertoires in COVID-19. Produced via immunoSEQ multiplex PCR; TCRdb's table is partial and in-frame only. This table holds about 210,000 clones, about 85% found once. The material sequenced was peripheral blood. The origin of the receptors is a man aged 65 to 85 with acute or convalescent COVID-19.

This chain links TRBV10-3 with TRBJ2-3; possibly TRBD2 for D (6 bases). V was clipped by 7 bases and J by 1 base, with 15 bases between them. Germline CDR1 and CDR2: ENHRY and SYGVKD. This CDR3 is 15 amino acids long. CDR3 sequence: CAINQRGTGTDTQYF. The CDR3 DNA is TGTGCCATCAATCAGCGAGGGACTGGCACAGATACGCAGTATTTT.

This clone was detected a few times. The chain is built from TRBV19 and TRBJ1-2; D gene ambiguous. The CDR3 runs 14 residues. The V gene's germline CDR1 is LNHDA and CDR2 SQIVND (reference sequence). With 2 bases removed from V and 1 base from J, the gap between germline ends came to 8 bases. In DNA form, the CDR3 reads TGTGCCAGTAGTATAAACGGCGGTAACTATGGCTACACCTTC. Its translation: CASSINGGNYGYTF.

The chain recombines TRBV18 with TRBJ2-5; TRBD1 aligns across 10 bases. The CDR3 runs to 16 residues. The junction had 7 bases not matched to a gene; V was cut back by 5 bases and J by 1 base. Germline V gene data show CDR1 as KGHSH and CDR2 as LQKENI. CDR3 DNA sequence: TGTGCCAGCTCATCGACAGGGGGCTCATTCCAAGAGACCCAGTACTTC. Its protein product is CASSSTGGSFQETQYF.

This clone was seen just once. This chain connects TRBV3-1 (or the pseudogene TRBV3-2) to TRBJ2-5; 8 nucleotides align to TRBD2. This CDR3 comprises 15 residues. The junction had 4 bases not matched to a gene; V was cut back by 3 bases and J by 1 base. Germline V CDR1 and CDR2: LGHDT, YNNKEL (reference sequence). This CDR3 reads CASSQSTSGQETQYF. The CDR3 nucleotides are TGTGCCAGCAGCCAGTCTACTAGCGGCCAAGAGACCCAGTACTTC.

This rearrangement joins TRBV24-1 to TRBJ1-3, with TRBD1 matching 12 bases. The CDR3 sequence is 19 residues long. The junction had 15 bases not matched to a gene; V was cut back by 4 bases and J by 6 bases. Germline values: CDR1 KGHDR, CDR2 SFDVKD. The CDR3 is CATSENVWWDRGRVNTIYF. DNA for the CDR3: TGTGCCACCAGTGAGAACGTTTGGTGGGACAGGGGGCGAGTAAACACCATATATTTT.

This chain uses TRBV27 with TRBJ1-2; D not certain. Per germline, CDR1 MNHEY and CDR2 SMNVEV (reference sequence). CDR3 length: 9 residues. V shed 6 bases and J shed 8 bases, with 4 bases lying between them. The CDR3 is CASSQGYTF. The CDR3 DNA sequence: TGTGCCAGCAGCCAGGGCTACACCTTC.

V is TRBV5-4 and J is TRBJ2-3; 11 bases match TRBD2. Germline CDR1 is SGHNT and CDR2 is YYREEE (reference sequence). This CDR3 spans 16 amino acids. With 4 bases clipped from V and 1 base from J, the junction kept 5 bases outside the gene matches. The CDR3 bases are TGTGCCAGCAGCAGCTGGGGACTAGCGGGCACAGATACGCAGTATTTT. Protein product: CASSSWGLAGTDTQYF.

The CDR3 sequence is CASSTSGLFYEQYF. The CDR3 DNA follows: TGTGCCAGCAGCACCAGCGGTCTGTTCTACGAGCAGTACTTC. The chain recombines TRBV5-4 with TRBJ2-7; D perhaps matches TRBD2 (5 bases). Germline V gene sequence: CDR1 SGHNT, CDR2 YYREEE (reference sequence). The CDR3 consists of 14 residues. Deletions cut 4 bases from V and 3 bases from J, with 14 bases between.

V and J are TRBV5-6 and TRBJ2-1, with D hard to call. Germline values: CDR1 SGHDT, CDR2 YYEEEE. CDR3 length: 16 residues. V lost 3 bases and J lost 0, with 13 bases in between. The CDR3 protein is CASSSRSKGSYNEQFF. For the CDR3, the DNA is TGTGCCAGCAGCTCTAGATCCAAAGGCTCCTACAATGAGCAGTTCTTC. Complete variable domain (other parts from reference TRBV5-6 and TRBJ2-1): DAGVTQSPTHLIKTRGQQVTLRCSPKSGHDTVSWYQQALGQGPQFIFQYYEEEERQRGNFPDRFSGHQFPNYSSELNVNALLLGDSALYLCASSSRSKGSYNEQFFGPGTRLTVL.

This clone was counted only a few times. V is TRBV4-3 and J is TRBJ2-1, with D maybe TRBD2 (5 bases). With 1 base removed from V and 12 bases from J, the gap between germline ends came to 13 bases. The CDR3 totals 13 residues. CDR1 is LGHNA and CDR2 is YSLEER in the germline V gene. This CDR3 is CASSQVEGARQFF. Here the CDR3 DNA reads TGCGCCAGCAGCCAAGTTGAGGGCGCAAGGCAGTTCTTC.

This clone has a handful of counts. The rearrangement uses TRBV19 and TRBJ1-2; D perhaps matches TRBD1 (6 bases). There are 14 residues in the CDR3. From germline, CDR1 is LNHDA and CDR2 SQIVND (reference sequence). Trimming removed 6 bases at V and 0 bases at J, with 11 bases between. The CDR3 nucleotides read TGTGCCAGTAGCAACAGGGCCTCTAACTATGGCTACACCTTC. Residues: CASSNRASNYGYTF. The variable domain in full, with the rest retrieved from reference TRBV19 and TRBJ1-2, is DGGITQSPKYLFRKEGQNVTLSCEQNLNHDAMYWYRQDPGQGLRLIYYSQIVNDFQKGDIAEGYSVSREKKESFPLTVTSAQKNPTAFYLCASSNRASNYGYTFGSGTRLTVV.

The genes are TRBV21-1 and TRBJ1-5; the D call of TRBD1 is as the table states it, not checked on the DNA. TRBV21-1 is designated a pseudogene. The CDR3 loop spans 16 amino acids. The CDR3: CGEGRGRGYSNQPQHF. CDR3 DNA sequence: TGTGGTGAGGGCAGGGGTAGGGGTTATAGCAATCAGCCCCAGCATTTT.